The next 4 T cell receptor beta chains were all read from a single sample in a study of T cell repertoires in ileal Crohn's disease. The data were produced by immunoSEQ multiplex PCR, yet TCRdb's version contains in-frame clones alone and is incomplete. Among several thousand clones, roughly 95% were seen once, and the ten largest hold approximately 0.21%. The sample consisted of ileal tissue. The receptors were sampled from an adult with Crohn's disease.

The chain carries TRBV5-4 and TRBJ2-2, with D tentatively TRBD1 (5 bases). The CDR3 is 15 residues long. V lost 1 base to trimming and J lost 1 base, with 8 bases between them. CDR1 is SGHNT and CDR2 is YYREEE in the germline V gene (reference sequence). The CDR3 nucleotides are TGTGCCAGCAGCTTGTGGCAGGGGAACACCGGGGAGCTGTTTTTT. Encoded protein: CASSLWQGNTGELFF.

CDR3 nucleotide sequence: TGCGCCAGCAGCACTACCCGAAGGGGCCAAGAGACCCAGTACTTC. Translated, it gives CASSTTRRGQETQYF. This chain links TRBV5-1 with TRBJ2-5, with a possible D match to TRBD1 (5 bases). CDR3 size: 15 residues. Germline-derived CDR1 and CDR2 are SGHRS and YFSETQ. The germline V and J ends were trimmed by 4 bases and 1 base, with 14 bases remaining between them.

This clone is a singleton in its sample. This chain joins TRBV7-6 and TRBJ2-3; TRBD2 matches 9 bases. Germline V lookup: CDR1 SGHVS, CDR2 FNYEAQ. V trimming: 1 base; J trimming: 4 bases; junction bases outside the gene matches: 6. The CDR3 length is 16 residues. CDR3 sequence reads: CASSLGSGGFSDTQYF. CDR3 nucleotide sequence: TGTGCCAGCAGCTTAGGGAGCGGGGGGTTTTCAGATACGCAGTATTTT. The complete variable domain, with remaining parts taken from reference TRBV7-6 and TRBJ2-3, reads GAGVSQSPRYKVTKRGQDVALRCDPISGHVSLYWYRQALGQGPEFLTYFNYEAQQDKSGLPNDRFSAERPEGSISTLTIQRTEQRDSAMYRCASSLGSGGFSDTQYFGPGTRLTVL.

V gene TRBV7-2 combines with J gene TRBJ1-6; 10 nucleotides line up with TRBD1. Germline V gene lookup returns CDR1 SGHTA and CDR2 FQGNSA. V was clipped by 1 base and J by 8 bases; unmatched bases: 2. There are 15 residues in the CDR3. For the CDR3, the DNA is TGTGCCAGCAGCTTAGGCGGGACAGGGGATTCACCCCTCCACTTT. It translates to CASSLGGTGDSPLHF.